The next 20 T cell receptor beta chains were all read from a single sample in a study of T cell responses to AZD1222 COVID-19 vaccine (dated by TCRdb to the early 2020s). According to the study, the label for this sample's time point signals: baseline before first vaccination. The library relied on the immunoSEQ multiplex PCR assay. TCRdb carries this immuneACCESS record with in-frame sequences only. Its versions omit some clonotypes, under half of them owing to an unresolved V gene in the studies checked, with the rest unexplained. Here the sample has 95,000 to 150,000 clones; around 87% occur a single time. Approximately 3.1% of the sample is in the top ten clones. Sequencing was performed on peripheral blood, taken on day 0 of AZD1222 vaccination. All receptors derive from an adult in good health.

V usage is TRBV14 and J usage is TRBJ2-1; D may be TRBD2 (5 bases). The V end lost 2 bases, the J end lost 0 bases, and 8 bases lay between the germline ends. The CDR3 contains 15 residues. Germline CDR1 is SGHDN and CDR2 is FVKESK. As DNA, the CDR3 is TGTGCCAGCAGCCAACTGGGGAGCTCCTACAATGAGCAGTTCTTC. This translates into CASSQLGSSYNEQFF. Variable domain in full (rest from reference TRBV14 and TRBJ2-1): EAGVTQFPSHSVIEKGQTVTLRCDPISGHDNLYWYRRVMGKEIKFLLHFVKESKQDESGMPNNRFLAERTGGTYSTLKVQPAELEDSGVYFCASSQLGSSYNEQFFGPGTRLTVL.

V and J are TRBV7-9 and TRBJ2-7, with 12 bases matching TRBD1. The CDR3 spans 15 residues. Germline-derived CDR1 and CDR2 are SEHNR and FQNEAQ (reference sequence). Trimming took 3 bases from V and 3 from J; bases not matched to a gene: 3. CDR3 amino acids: CASSLGQGADYEQYF. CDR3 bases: TGTGCCAGCAGCTTGGGACAGGGGGCGGACTACGAGCAGTACTTC.

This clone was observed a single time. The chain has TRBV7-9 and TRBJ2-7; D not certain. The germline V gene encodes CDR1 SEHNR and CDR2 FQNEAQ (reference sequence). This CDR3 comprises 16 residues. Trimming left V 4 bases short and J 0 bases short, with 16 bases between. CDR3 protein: CASSSTLTYLSYEQYF. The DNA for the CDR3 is TGTGCCAGCAGCTCGACCCTTACCTATCTCTCCTACGAGCAGTACTTC.

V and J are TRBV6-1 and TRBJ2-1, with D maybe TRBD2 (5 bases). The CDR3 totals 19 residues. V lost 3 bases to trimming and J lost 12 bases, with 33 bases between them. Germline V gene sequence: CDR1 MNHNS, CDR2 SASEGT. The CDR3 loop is CASSDWRGRGSGDSGGQFF. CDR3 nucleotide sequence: TGTGCCAGCAGTGATTGGAGAGGGAGAGGGAGCGGAGACTCAGGAGGGCAGTTCTTC.

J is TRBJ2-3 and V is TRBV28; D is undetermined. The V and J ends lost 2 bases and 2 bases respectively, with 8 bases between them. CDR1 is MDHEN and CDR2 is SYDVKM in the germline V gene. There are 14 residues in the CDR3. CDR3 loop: CASSLRHPTDTQYF. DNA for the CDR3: TGTGCCAGCAGTTTACGTCACCCCACAGATACGCAGTATTTT.

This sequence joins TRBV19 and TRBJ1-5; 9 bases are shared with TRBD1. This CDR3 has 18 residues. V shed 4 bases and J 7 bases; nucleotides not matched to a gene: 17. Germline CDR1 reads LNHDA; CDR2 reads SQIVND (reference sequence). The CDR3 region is CASSRDRALGPHRQPQHF. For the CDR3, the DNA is TGTGCCAGTAGTAGGGACAGGGCTCTTGGTCCCCACAGACAGCCCCAGCATTTT.

The CDR3 sequence is CASSLEWTGEDEQYF. The CDR3 DNA sequence: TGTGCCAGCAGCTTAGAATGGACAGGGGAGGACGAGCAGTACTTC. J is TRBJ2-7 and V is TRBV7-2, with 9 positions matching TRBD1. With V trimmed by 1 base and J by 5 bases, 6 bases remained unmatched. Per germline, CDR1 SGHTA and CDR2 FQGNSA. There are 15 residues in the CDR3.

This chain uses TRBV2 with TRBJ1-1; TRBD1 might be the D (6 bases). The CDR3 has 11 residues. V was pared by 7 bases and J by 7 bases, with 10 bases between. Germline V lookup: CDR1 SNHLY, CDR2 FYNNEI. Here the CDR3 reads CASTGAVEAFF. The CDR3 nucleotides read TGTGCCAGCACAGGGGCCGTTGAAGCTTTCTTT.

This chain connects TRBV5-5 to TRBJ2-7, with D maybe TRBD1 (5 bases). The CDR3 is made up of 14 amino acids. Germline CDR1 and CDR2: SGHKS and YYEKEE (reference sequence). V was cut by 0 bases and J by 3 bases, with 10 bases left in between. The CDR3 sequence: CASSLGGQGYEQYF. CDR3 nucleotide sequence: TGTGCCAGCAGCTTGGGGGGCCAGGGCTACGAGCAGTACTTC.

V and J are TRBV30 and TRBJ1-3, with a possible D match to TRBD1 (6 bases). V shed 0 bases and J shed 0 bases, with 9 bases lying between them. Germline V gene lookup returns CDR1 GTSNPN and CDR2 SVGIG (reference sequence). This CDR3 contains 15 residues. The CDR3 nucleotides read TGTGCCTGGAGTGTCGGACAGTTCTCTGGAAACACCATATATTTT. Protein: CAWSVGQFSGNTIYF.

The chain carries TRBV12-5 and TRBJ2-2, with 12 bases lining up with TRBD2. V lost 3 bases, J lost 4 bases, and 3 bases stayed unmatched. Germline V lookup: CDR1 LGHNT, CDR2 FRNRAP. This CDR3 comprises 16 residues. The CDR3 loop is CASGLASGGVTGELFF. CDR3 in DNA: TGTGCTAGTGGTTTAGCTAGCGGGGGGGTCACCGGGGAGCTGTTTTTT.

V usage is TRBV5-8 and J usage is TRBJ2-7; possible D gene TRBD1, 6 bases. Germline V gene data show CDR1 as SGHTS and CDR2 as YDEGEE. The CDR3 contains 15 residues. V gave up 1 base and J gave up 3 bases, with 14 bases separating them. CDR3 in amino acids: CASSLFRGEDYEQYF. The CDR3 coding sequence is TGTGCCAGCAGCTTGTTCAGGGGAGAAGACTACGAGCAGTACTTC.

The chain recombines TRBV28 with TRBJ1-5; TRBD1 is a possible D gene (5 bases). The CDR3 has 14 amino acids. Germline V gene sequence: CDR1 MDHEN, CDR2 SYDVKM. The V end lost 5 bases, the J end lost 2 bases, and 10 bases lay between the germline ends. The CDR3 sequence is CASSLQGGNQPQHF. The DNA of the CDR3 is TGTGCCAGCAGTCTCCAAGGGGGCAATCAGCCCCAGCATTTT.

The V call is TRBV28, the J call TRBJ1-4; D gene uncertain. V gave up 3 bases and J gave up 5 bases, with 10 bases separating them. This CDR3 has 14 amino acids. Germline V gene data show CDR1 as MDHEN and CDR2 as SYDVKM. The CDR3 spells CASSFSYGNEKLFF. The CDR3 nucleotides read TGTGCCAGCAGTTTTTCGTACGGGAATGAAAAACTGTTTTTT. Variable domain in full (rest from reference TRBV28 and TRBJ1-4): DVKVTQSSRYLVKRTGEKVFLECVQDMDHENMFWYRQDPGLGLRLIYFSYDVKMKEKGDIPEGYSVSREKKERFSLILESASTNQTSMYLCASSFSYGNEKLFFGSGTQLSVL.

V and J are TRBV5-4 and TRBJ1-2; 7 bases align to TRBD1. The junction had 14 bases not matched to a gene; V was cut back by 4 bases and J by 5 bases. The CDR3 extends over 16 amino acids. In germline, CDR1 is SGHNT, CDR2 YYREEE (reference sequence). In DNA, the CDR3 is TGTGCCAGCAGCCGGACCCGGGACAGCCAATCTTATGGCTACACCTTC. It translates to CASSRTRDSQSYGYTF.

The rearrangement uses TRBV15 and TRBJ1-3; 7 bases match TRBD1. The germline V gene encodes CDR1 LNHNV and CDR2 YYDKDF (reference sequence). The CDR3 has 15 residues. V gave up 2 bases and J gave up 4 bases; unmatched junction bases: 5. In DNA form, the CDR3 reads TGTGCCACCAGCAGACGGACAGGTTCGGGAAACACCATATATTTT. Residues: CATSRRTGSGNTIYF.

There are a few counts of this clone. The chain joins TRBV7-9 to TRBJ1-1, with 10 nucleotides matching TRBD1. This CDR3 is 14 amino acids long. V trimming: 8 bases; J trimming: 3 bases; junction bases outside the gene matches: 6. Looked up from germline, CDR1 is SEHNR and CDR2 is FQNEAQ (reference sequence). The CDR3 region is CASCGGQGYTEAFF. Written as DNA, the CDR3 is TGTGCCAGCTGCGGGGGACAGGGGTACACTGAAGCTTTCTTT.

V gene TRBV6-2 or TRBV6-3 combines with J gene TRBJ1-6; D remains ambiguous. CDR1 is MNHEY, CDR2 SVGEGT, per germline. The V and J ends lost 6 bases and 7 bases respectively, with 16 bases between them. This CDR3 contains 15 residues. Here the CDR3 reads CASSVGGQQNSPLHF. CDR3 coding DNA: TGTGCCAGCAGCGTTGGAGGGCAACAGAATTCACCCCTCCACTTT.

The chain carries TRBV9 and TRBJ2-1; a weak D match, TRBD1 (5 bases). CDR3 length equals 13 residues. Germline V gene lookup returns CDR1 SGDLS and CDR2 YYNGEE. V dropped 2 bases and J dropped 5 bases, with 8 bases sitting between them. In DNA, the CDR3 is TGTGCCAGCAGCGTGGGGCAGAACAATGAGCAGTTCTTC. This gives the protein CASSVGQNNEQFF.

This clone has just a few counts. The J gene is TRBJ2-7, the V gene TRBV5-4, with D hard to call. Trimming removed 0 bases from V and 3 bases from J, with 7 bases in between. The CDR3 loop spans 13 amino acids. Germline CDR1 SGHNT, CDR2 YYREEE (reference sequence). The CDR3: CASSLGAGYEQYF. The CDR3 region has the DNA TGTGCCAGCAGCTTGGGGGCCGGCTACGAGCAGTACTTC.